Below are 15 T cell receptor beta chains sequenced from a single sample in a study of OX40 agonist ivuxolimab in advanced cancers. Profiling relied on immunoSEQ multiplex PCR, and the TCRdb table lists in-frame clones only, not all of them. This table holds over 30,000 clones, less than 85% found once. The starting material was CD4+ or CD8+ T cells sorted from blood, obtained in a trial of the OX40 agonist ivuxolimab. These receptors came from an adult with an advanced solid tumor such as melanoma, head and neck, liver or kidney cancer.

The CDR3 DNA reads TGTGCCAGCAGCGGGGGGGCGGCAGATACGCAGTATTTT. This encodes CASSGGAADTQYF. This chain uses TRBV25-1 with TRBJ2-3; 8 positions match TRBD2. Germline-derived CDR1 and CDR2 are MGHDK and SYGVNS. Unmatched junction bases numbered 3, after V lost 6 bases and J lost 4 bases. The CDR3 consists of 13 residues.

This chain joins TRBV4-3 and TRBJ1-5; TRBD1 matches at 7 bases. Per germline, CDR1 LGHNA and CDR2 YSLEER. J lost 7 bases, V lost 1 base, and 7 bases had no gene match. This CDR3 comprises 15 residues. The CDR3 here is CASSQGARQGQPQHF. DNA for the CDR3: TGCGCCAGCAGCCAAGGGGCAAGACAGGGACAGCCCCAGCATTTT.

The chain carries TRBV7-2 and TRBJ1-2; D not certain. There are 14 residues in the CDR3. Germline CDR1 and CDR2: SGHTA and FQGNSA. Deletions cut 1 base from V and 8 bases from J, with 14 bases between. The CDR3, as DNA: TGTGCCAGCAGCTTAGGGGGATTTGACTCGGGCTACACCTTC. This codes for CASSLGGFDSGYTF.

Here the CDR3 reads CASSPSSYGDTQYF. CDR3 bases: TGTGCCAGCTCACCATCAAGTTATGGGGATACGCAGTATTTT. This chain connects TRBV18 to TRBJ2-3; D not resolved. Germline CDR1 reads KGHSH; CDR2 reads LQKENI. This CDR3 is 14 amino acids long. The V end lost 2 bases, the J end lost 6 bases, and 12 bases lay between the germline ends.

Here the CDR3 reads CASSHRTGGLYEQYF. The CDR3 nucleotides are TGTGCCAGCAGCCACCGAACAGGGGGACTCTACGAGCAGTACTTC. The chain recombines TRBV6-1 with TRBJ2-7; TRBD1 matches at 8 bases. There are 15 residues in the CDR3. After removal of 6 bases from V and 3 bases from J, the junction contained 10 bases not matched to a gene. The germline CDR1 and CDR2 sequences are MNHNS and SASEGT.

V is TRBV30 and J is TRBJ1-5; D remains unclear. The CDR3 runs 13 residues. V lost 0 bases, J lost 8 bases, and 11 bases lay in between. CDR1 is GTSNPN, CDR2 SVGIG, per germline (reference sequence). The CDR3 sequence: CAWSVGRGKPQHF. CDR3 coding DNA: TGTGCCTGGAGTGTTGGACGGGGTAAGCCCCAGCATTTT. The variable domain in full, completed from reference TRBV30 and TRBJ1-5, reads SQTIHQWPATLVQPVGSPLSLECTVEGTSNPNLYWYRQAAGRGLQLLFYSVGIGQISSEVPQNLSASRPQDRQFILSSKKLLLSDSGFYLCAWSVGRGKPQHFGDGTRLSIL.

V usage is TRBV6-5 and J usage is TRBJ2-5; D is perhaps TRBD1 (6 bases). The germline V and J ends were trimmed by 0 bases and 7 bases, with 12 bases remaining between them. This CDR3 comprises 14 residues. Looked up from germline, CDR1 is MNHEY and CDR2 is SVGAGI. CDR3 loop: CASSYSDSAGTQYF. The CDR3 DNA reads TGTGCCAGCAGTTACTCGGACAGTGCGGGGACCCAGTACTTC.

The chain carries TRBV5-1 and TRBJ1-2; TRBD1 might be the D (6 bases). Trimming pared 7 bases from V and 4 bases from J, leaving 14 bases between. The CDR3 consists of 13 residues. In germline, CDR1 is SGHRS, CDR2 YFSETQ. The CDR3 reads CASAPGGVYGYTF. The DNA for the CDR3 is TGCGCCAGCGCCCCTGGGGGCGTCTATGGCTACACCTTC.

The gene calls are TRBV2 and TRBJ1-2; maybe TRBD1 (6 bases). The CDR3 length is 14 residues. Germline CDR1 is SNHLY and CDR2 is FYNNEI. Trimming removed 6 bases from V and 4 bases from J, with 15 bases in between. This chain's CDR3 is CASRGGGNSYGYTF. CDR3 bases: TGTGCCAGCAGAGGGGGGGGGAACTCCTATGGCTACACCTTC.

This clone was observed once. The J gene is TRBJ1-5, the V gene TRBV10-2, with D tentatively TRBD1 (5 bases). V gave up 0 bases and J gave up 0 bases, with 6 bases separating them. CDR3 length equals 15 residues. Looked up from germline, CDR1 is WSHSY and CDR2 is SAAADI. CDR3: CASSESGPSNQPQHF. DNA of the CDR3: TGCGCCAGCAGTGAGTCGGGACCTAGCAATCAGCCCCAGCATTTT.

Only one count was recorded for this clone. The chain couples TRBV7-8 to TRBJ1-2; perhaps TRBD1 as D (6 bases). The V gene lost 1 base and the J gene lost 7 bases, with 10 bases spanning the gap. Germline V gene sequence: CDR1 SGHVS, CDR2 FQNEAQ. CDR3 length equals 13 residues. The CDR3 nucleotides read TGTGCCAGCAGCTTAGAGGGGGGATTTGGCTACACCTTC. It translates to CASSLEGGFGYTF.

The CDR3 spells CASSLATGQGFYEQYF. DNA of the CDR3: TGCGCCAGCAGTCTCGCCACGGGACAGGGTTTCTACGAGCAGTACTTC. This chain uses TRBV4-3 with TRBJ2-7, with TRBD1 matching over 9 bases. The CDR3 spans 16 residues. The germline V gene has CDR1 LGHNA and CDR2 YSLEER. V lost 6 bases, J lost 3 bases, and 12 bases stayed unmatched.

This clone occurred a few times. This rearrangement joins TRBV28 to TRBJ2-5; 9 bases align to TRBD1. The CDR3 sequence is 17 residues long. CDR1 and CDR2 from the germline V gene are MDHEN and SYDVKM. The V segment lost 5 bases and the J segment 1 base; nucleotides outside the gene matches: 11. CDR3 region: CASSPPAGTGLQETQYF. The CDR3 nucleotides are TGTGCCAGCAGTCCCCCTGCCGGGACAGGGCTCCAAGAGACCCAGTACTTC.

The chain couples TRBV7-2 to TRBJ1-2; maybe TRBD1 (6 bases). The CDR3 spans 12 residues. V was pared by 1 base and J by 7 bases, with 7 bases between. Germline CDR1 reads SGHTA; CDR2 reads FQGNSA. CDR3 nucleotides: TGTGCCAGCAGCTTAGGAGGGGGTGGCTACACCTTC. Protein product: CASSLGGGGYTF.

Turning to this clone: The junction differs from germline at one of its ends, possibly a read error. The V call is TRBV7-7, the J call TRBJ2-5; D gene unclear. Germline assignment: CDR1 SSHAT and CDR2 FNYEAQ (reference sequence). The CDR3 is 14 residues long. CDR3 sequence reads: CASSLSQIQETQYF. The CDR3 coding sequence is TGTGCTAGCAGCTTATCCCAAATTCAAGAGACCCAGTACTTC.